This TCR beta chain derives from a study of vaccination and CD4 T cells after COVID-19. Sequencing of DNA taken from cultured CD4+ T cells relied on the Oncomine TCR Beta short-read assay. DNA came from CD4+ T cells after culture. Each CDR3 protein is one row after TCRdb ran MiXCR on the PCR reads. The data show roughly 15,000 distinct CDR3 sequences, with about 44% seen just once and 3% to 4% held by the top ten. Concerning this clonotype: The antigen remains undetermined.

Deletions cut 0 bases from V and 0 bases from J, with 5 bases between. This CDR3 is built from 15 residues. Germline V gene lookup returns CDR1 ENHRY and CDR2 SYGVKD. The treatment here: roughly 10-day PBMC culture with coronavirus spike peptide pools or control peptides (ViraFEST assay). Culture of a few million PBMCs per well took place with 7.5 to 10 IU/ml IL-2 and 9 to 10 ug/ml peptide pools. V is TRBV10-3 and J is TRBJ1-4; D gene ambiguous. Sequenced material: CD4+ T cells from blood, cultured in vitro. This sequence originates from a human donor who had recovered from COVID-19. In nucleotides, the CDR3 is TGTGCCATCAGTGAGTCGAAAGCAACTAATGAAAAACTGTTTTTT. Translated, it gives CAISESKATNEKLFF.